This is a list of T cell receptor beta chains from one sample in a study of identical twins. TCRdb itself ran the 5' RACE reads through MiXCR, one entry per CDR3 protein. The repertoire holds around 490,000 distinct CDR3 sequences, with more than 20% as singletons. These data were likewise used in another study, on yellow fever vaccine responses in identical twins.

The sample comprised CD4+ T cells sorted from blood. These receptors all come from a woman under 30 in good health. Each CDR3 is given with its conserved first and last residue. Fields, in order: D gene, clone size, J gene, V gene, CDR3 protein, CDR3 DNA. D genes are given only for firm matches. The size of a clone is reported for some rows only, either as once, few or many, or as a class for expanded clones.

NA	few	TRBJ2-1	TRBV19	CASSIRRYNEQFF	TGTGCCAGTAGTATTCGGCGGTACAATGAGCAGTTCTTC
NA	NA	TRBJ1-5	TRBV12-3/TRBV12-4	CASSLSGRMDQPQHF	TGTGCCAGCAGTTTATCCGGTCGCATGGATCAGCCCCAGCATTTT
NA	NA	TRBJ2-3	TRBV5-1	CASKRLPITDTQYF	TGCGCCAGCAAGAGACTACCGATCACAGATACGCAGTATTTT
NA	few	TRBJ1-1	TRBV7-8	CASSLARQDYEAFF	TGTGCCAGCAGCTTAGCTCGGCAGGACTATGAAGCTTTCTTT
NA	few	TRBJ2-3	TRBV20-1	CSARAPMSTDTQYF	TGCAGTGCTAGAGCCCCAATGTCGACAGATACGCAGTATTTT
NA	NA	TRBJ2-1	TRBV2	CASNRDPISYNEQFF	TGTGCCAGCAACCGGGATCCTATATCATACAATGAGCAGTTCTTC
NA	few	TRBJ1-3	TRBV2	CASSERRSGNTIYF	TGTGCCAGCAGTGAGAGGAGGTCTGGAAACACCATATATTTT
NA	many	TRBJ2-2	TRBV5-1	CASSLAGQNTGELFF	TGCGCCAGCAGCTTGGCGGGCCAGAACACCGGGGAGCTGTTTTTT
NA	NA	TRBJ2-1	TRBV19	CASSIVGRNEQFF	TGTGCCAGTAGTATAGTTGGACGCAATGAGCAGTTCTTC
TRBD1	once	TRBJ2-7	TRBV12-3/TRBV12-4	CASSPRQGTSYEQYF	TGTGCCAGCAGCCCCCGACAGGGAACAAGCTACGAGCAGTACTTC
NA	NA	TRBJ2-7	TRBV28	CAISRAVSYEQYF	TGTGCCATTTCACGGGCGGTCTCCTACGAGCAGTACTTC
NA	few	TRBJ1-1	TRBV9	CASSVQGHTEAFF	TGTGCCAGCAGCGTTCAGGGGCACACTGAAGCTTTCTTT
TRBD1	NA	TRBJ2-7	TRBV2	CASSLEGGAIITYEQYF	TGTGCCAGCAGCCTAGAAGGGGGCGCCATTATTACCTACGAGCAGTACTTC
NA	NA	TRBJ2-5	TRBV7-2	CASSLQSGQGFVTQYF	TGTGCCAGCAGCTTACAGTCAGGGCAGGGCTTCGTGACCCAGTACTTC
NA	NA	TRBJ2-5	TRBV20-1	CSARDPGLLQETQYF	TGCAGTGCTAGAGACCCGGGACTGCTACAAGAGACCCAGTACTTC
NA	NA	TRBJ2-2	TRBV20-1	CSASGTSNTGELFF	TGCAGTGCTAGCGGGACCTCGAACACCGGGGAGCTGTTTTTT
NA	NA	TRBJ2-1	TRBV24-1	CATSDFTREREQFF	TGTGCCACCAGTGATTTTACCAGGGAACGTGAGCAGTTCTTC
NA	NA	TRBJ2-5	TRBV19	CASSIRPGGALETQYF	TGTGCCAGTAGTATAAGGCCCGGGGGCGCATTGGAGACCCAGTACTTC
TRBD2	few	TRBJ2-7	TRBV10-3	CGAGRSDYEQYF	TGTGGAGCCGGGAGGTCGGACTACGAGCAGTACTTC
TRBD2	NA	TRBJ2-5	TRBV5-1	CASSLGSSGQETQYF	TGCGCCAGCAGCTTGGGAAGTAGCGGGCAAGAGACCCAGTACTTC
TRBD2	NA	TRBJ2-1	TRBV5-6	CASSLGAGGGYNEQFF	TGTGCCAGCAGCCTCGGGGCGGGGGGAGGCTACAATGAGCAGTTCTTC
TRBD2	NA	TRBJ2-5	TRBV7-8	CASHLSRAVGLAGKETQYF	TGTGCCAGTCACCTTTCTCGAGCAGTTGGACTAGCGGGTAAAGAGACCCAGTACTTC
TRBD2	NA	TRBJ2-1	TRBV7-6	CASSLAPGLPFYSYNEQFF	TGTGCCAGCAGCTTAGCCCCGGGACTACCTTTTTACTCCTACAATGAGCAGTTCTTC
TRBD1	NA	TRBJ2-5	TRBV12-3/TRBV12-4	CASSLTGTGLNF	TGTGCCAGCAGTTTAACTGGGACAGGGTTAAACTTC
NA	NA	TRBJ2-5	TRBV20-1	CSANDRSRIYSRYQETQYF	TGCAGTGCTAACGACAGGTCCAGGATCTATAGTCGGTACCAAGAGACCCAGTACTTC
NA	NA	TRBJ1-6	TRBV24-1	CATRGIGDNSPLHF	TGTGCCACCCGGGGGATCGGGGATAATTCACCCCTCCACTTT
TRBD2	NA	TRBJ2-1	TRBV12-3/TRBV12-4	CASCFPGLAGIGANEQFF	TGTGCCAGCTGTTTCCCGGGACTAGCGGGAATAGGGGCGAATGAGCAGTTCTTC
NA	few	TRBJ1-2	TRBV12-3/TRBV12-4	CASSLGRESYGYTF	TGTGCCAGCAGTTTGGGCAGGGAGTCCTATGGCTACACCTTC
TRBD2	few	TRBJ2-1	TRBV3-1	CASSQSPSGRANEQFF	TGTGCCAGCAGCCAAAGTCCTAGCGGGAGGGCCAATGAGCAGTTCTTC
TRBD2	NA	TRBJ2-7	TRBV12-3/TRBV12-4	CASSSSSGRGYEQYF	TGTGCCAGCAGTTCTTCTAGCGGCCGTGGCTACGAGCAGTACTTC
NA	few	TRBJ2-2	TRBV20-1	CSARVLGRDGELFF	TGCAGTGCTAGAGTACTTGGGCGGGACGGGGAGCTGTTTTTT
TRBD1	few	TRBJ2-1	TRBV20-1	CSAREIGQVSLGEFF	TGCAGTGCTAGAGAAATTGGACAGGTATCCCTTGGGGAGTTCTTC
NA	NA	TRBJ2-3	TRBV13	CASSLFIWGTDTQYF	TGTGCCAGCAGCTTATTCATATGGGGCACAGATACGCAGTATTTT
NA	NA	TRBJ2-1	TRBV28	CASSLPYNGNEQFF	TGTGCCAGCAGTTTACCCTACAACGGCAATGAGCAGTTCTTC
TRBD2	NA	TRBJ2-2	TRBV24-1	CATSETSGRNTGELFF	TGTGCCACCAGTGAAACTAGCGGGAGAAACACCGGGGAGCTGTTTTTT
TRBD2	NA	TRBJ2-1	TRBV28	CASSTLRGGYGGIEQFF	TGTGCCAGCAGTACCCTGCGGGGGGGCTATGGAGGGATTGAGCAGTTCTTC
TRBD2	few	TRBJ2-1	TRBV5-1	CASSSVGTSGNEQFF	TGCGCCAGCAGCTCCGTGGGGACTAGCGGCAATGAGCAGTTCTTC
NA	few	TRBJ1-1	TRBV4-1	CASSQAAGRSEAFF	TGCGCCAGCAGCCAGGCGGCGGGGAGATCTGAAGCTTTCTTT
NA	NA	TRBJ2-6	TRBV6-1	CASSELGANVLTF	TGTGCCAGCAGTGAACTTGGGGCCAACGTCCTGACTTTC
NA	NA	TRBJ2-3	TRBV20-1	CSARDYPGDTQYF	TGCAGTGCTAGGGACTACCCGGGGGATACGCAGTATTTT
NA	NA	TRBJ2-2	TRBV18	CASSRWTVRNTGELFF	TGTGCCAGCTCACGCTGGACAGTAAGAAACACCGGGGAGCTGTTTTTT
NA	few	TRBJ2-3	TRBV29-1	CSVAALTTDTQYF	TGCAGCGTTGCGGCCCTCACGACAGATACGCAGTATTTT
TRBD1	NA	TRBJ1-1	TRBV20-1	CSARDPRTGGTEAFF	TGCAGTGCTAGAGACCCTAGGACAGGGGGCACTGAAGCTTTCTTT
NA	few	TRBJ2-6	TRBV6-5	CASSYSLQYSGANVLTF	TGTGCCAGCAGTTACTCTCTACAGTACTCTGGGGCCAACGTCCTGACTTTC
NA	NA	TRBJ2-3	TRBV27	CASTQSRSTDTQYF	TGTGCCAGCACCCAGAGTCGGAGCACAGATACGCAGTATTTT
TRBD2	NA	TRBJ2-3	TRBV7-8	CASSPIAGGTQYF	TGTGCCAGCAGCCCGATAGCGGGAGGCACGCAGTATTTT
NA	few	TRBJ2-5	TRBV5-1	CASSLYNSVVRQETQYF	TGCGCCAGCAGCTTGTATAACTCGGTAGTCCGTCAAGAGACCCAGTACTTC
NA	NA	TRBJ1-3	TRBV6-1	CASRNQGLTIYF	TGTGCCAGCAGGAATCAGGGTCTCACCATATATTTT
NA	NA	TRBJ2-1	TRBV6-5	CASSYQGTRGEQFF	TGTGCCAGCAGTTACCAGGGGACCCGGGGTGAGCAGTTCTTC
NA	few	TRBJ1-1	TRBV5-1	CASSSGDQNTEAFF	TGCGCCAGCAGCAGCGGGGATCAGAACACTGAAGCTTTCTTT
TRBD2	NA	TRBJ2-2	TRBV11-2	CASSPKGLAGYRTGELFF	TGTGCCAGCAGCCCGAAGGGACTAGCGGGATACCGCACCGGGGAGCTGTTTTTT
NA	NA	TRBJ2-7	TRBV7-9	CASSLDWMGEQYF	TGTGCCAGCAGCTTAGATTGGATGGGTGAGCAGTACTTC
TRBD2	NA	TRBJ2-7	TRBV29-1	CSVVWRETSYEQYF	TGCAGCGTTGTCTGGCGGGAGACAAGCTACGAGCAGTACTTC